This TCR beta chain was profiled in a study of T-cell reconstitution after alpha-beta-depleted transplantation in children. The TCRbeta library incorporated unique molecular identifiers. Each CDR3 protein is one row after TCRdb ran MiXCR on the PCR reads. The sample shows 550,000 to 600,000 distinct CDR3 sequences, roughly 24% of them seen only once. Per the germline V gene, CDR1 is SGHVS and CDR2 is FNYEAQ. V was cut by 4 bases and J by 5 bases, with 5 bases left in between. The CDR3 is 12 residues long. Study findings and constraints: Reportedly, roughly two months post-transplant, alpha-beta T cells arose from several hundred expanded graft clones. At one year after transplant, newly produced T cells mostly accounted for T-cell counts and diversity.

Details on this clonotype: What it binds is not known.

Sequencing was performed on PBMCs, mostly from graft donor cells, taken 360 days after TCRalphabeta/CD19-depleted stem cell transplant. This clonotype was obtained from a boy in the first two years of life who had a stem cell transplant for acute myeloid leukemia, so the T cells may come from the graft donor. The chain recombines TRBV7-6 with TRBJ1-4; no firm D call. CDR3 residues: CASSSKNEKLFF. CDR3 nucleotides: TGTGCCAGCAGCTCGAAGAATGAAAAACTGTTTTTT.